These T cell receptor beta chains were read from a single sample in a study of vaccination and CD4 T cells after COVID-19. In TCRdb, the PCR reads were re-called with MiXCR into one record per CDR3 protein. Of 15,000 to 25,000 distinct CDR3 sequences in the sample, less than 50% were seen once. Antigens of these TCRs are unknown. The material sequenced was CD4+ T cells from blood, cultured in vitro, taken after SARS-CoV-2 vaccination. The source is a human donor who had recovered from COVID-19. Both conserved end residues are part of each CDR3. A D gene is named only where the DNA matches it firmly. The size field is filled for only some rows; it gives once, few, many or a size class.

>NA|TRBJ1-2|NA|TRBV28
CASGLFTDYGYTF
TGTGCCAGCGGCCTTTTTACGGACTATGGCTACACCTTC
>NA|TRBJ2-1|NA|TRBV7-8
CASSSQYNEQFF
TGTGCCAGCAGCTCTCAGTACAATGAGCAGTTCTTC
>few|TRBJ2-2|NA|TRBV5-4
CASSSPSGVYDTGELFF
TGTGCCAGCAGCTCCCCGTCGGGAGTATACGACACCGGGGAGCTGTTTTTT
>NA|TRBJ2-2|NA|TRBV19
CASRSPGTGELFF
TGTGCCAGTAGAAGCCCGGGCACCGGGGAGCTGTTTTTT
>NA|TRBJ2-7|NA|TRBV19
CASRNNHDPAAGDSYEQYF
TGTGCCAGTAGGAACAATCATGACCCCGCCGCAGGGGACTCCTACGAGCAGTACTTC
>NA|TRBJ1-6|NA|TRBV20-1
CSAEDIGMSLHF
TGCAGTGCTGAAGACATAGGGATGTCCCTCCACTTT
>once|TRBJ1-5|NA|TRBV12-3/TRBV12-4
CASNRNEGVGDQPQHF
TGTGCCAGCAACCGAAATGAGGGGGTTGGGGATCAGCCCCAGCATTTT
>few|TRBJ1-6|TRBD1|TRBV10-3
CAISADREGSPLHF
TGTGCCATCAGTGCGGACAGGGAAGGGTCACCCCTCCACTTT
>few|TRBJ1-5|NA|TRBV20-1
CSATELNDDQPQHF
TGCAGTGCCACGGAGCTCAATGATGATCAGCCCCAGCATTTT
>once|TRBJ2-3|NA|TRBV7-2
CASLIPSTDTQYF
TGTGCCAGTTTAATTCCTAGCACAGATACGCAGTATTTT
>NA|TRBJ1-2|NA|TRBV6-5
CASSSLESGYGYTF
TGTGCCAGCAGTTCCCTTGAGAGCGGCTATGGCTACACCTTC
>NA|TRBJ1-1|NA|TRBV7-9
CASSLASEAAEAFF
TGTGCCAGCAGCTTAGCGTCCGAGGCAGCTGAAGCTTTCTTT
>NA|TRBJ1-1|NA|TRBV20-1
CSARSLRMNTEAFF
TGCAGTGCTAGGTCTCTTAGGATGAACACTGAAGCTTTCTTT
>once|TRBJ1-1|NA|TRBV19
CASTRTVNTEAFF
TGTGCCAGTACCCGGACAGTGAACACTGAAGCTTTCTTT
>NA|TRBJ2-7|NA|TRBV20-1
CSASKGLYEQYF
TGCAGTGCTAGCAAGGGGCTATACGAGCAGTACTTC
>NA|TRBJ2-7|NA|TRBV28
CASSLKYEQYF
TGTGCCAGCAGTCTTAAATACGAGCAGTACTTC
>NA|TRBJ1-6|NA|TRBV19
CASTRGLNSPLHF
TGTGCCAGTACGCGGGGATTAAATTCACCCCTCCACTTT